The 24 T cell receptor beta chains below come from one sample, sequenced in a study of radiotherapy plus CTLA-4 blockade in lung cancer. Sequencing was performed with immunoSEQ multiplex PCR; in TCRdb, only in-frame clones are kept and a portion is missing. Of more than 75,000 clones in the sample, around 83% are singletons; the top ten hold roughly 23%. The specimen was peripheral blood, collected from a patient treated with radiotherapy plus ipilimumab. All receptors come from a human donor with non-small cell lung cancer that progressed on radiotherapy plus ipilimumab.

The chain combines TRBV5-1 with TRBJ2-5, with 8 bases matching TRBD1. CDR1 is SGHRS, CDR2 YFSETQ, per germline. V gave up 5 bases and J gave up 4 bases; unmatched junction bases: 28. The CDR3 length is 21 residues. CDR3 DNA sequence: TGCGCCAGCAGAAAAACTACCGCCTCGGGCAGGACAGGGAAGGATGGAGAGACCCAGTACTTC. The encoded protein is CASRKTTASGRTGKDGETQYF.

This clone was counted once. The CDR3 reads CASSELWETGAYEQYF. The CDR3 DNA follows: TGTGCCAGCAGTGAACTTTGGGAGACAGGGGCCTACGAGCAGTACTTC. The chain carries TRBV6-1 and TRBJ2-7; TRBD1 matches 8 bases. V lost 2 bases, J lost 2 bases, and 8 bases stayed unmatched. CDR3 length: 16 residues. Germline CDR1 is MNHNS and CDR2 is SASEGT.

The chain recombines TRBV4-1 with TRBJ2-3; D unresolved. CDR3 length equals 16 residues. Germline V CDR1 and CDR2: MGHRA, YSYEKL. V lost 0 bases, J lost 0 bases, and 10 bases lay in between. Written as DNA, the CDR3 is TGCGCCAGCAGCCAAGATCGGGCAGCGAGCACAGATACGCAGTATTTT. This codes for CASSQDRAASTDTQYF.

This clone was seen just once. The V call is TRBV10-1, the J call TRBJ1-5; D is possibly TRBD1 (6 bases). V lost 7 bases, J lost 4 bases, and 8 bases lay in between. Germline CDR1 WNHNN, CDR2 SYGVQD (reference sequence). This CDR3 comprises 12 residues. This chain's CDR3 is CASTRGNQPQHF. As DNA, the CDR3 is TGCGCCAGCACCAGGGGAAATCAGCCCCAGCATTTT.

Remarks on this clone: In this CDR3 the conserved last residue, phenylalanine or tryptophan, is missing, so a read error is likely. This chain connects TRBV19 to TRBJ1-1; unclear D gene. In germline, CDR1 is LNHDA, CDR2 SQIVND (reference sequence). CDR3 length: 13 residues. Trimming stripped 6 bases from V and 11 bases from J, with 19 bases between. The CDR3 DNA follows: TGTGCCAGTAGCACCCGGGAGACAAATCAGGCTTTCTCT. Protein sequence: CASSTRETNQAFS.

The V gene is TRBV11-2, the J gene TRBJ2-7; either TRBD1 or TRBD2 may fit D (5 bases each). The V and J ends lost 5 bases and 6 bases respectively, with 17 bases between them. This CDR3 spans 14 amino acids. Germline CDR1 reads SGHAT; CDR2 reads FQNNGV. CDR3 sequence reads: CASSQIPGTGEQYV. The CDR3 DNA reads TGTGCCAGCAGCCAAATCCCAGGGACGGGCGAGCAGTACGTC.

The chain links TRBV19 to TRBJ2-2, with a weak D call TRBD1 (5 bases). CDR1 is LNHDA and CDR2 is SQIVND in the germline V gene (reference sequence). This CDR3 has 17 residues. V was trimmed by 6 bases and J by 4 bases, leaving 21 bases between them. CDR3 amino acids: CASSKKVGRVATGELFF. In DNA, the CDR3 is TGTGCCAGTAGCAAAAAGGTGGGCAGGGTCGCCACCGGGGAGCTGTTTTTT.

The CDR3 nucleotides read TGTGCCAGCAGCGGCCGGGACGACACAGATACGCAGTATTTT. This sequence encodes CASSGRDDTDTQYF. The genes are TRBV9 and TRBJ2-3, with D perhaps TRBD1 or TRBD2 (5 bases each). Trimming took off 3 bases at V and 2 bases at J, with 10 bases between the two ends. CDR1 and CDR2 from the germline V gene are SGDLS and YYNGEE. The CDR3 has 14 amino acids. The complete variable domain, with remaining parts taken from reference TRBV9 and TRBJ2-3, reads DSGVTQTPKHLITATGQRVTLRCSPRSGDLSVYWYQQSLDQGLQFLIQYYNGEERAKGNILERFSAQQFPDLHSELNLSSLELGDSALYFCASSGRDDTDTQYFGPGTRLTVL.

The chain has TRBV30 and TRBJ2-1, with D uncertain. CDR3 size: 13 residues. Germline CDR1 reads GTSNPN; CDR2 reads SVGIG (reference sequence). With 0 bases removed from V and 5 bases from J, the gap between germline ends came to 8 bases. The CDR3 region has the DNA TGTGCCTGGAGTGTACTTTGGGACAATGAGCAGTTCTTC. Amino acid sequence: CAWSVLWDNEQFF.

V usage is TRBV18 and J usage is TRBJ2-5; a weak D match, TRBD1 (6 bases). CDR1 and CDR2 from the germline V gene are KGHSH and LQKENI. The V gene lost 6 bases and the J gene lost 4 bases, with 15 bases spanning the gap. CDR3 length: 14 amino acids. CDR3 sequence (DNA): TGTGCCAGCTCGGAATGGGCCAGGGGAGAGACCCAGTACTTC. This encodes CASSEWARGETQYF.

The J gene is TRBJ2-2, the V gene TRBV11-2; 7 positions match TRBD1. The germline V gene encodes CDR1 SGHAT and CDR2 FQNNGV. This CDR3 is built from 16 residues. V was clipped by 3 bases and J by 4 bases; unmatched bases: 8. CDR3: CASSLDSQGITGELFF. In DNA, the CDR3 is TGTGCCAGCAGCTTGGATTCACAGGGGATCACCGGGGAGCTGTTTTTT.

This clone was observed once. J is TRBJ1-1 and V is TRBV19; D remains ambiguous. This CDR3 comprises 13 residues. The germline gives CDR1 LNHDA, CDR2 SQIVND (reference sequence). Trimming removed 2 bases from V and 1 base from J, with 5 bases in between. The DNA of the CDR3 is TGTGCCAGTAGTATATGGGGGAACACTGAAGCTTTCTTT. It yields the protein CASSIWGNTEAFF. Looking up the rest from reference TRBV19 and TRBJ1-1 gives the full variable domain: DGGITQSPKYLFRKEGQNVTLSCEQNLNHDAMYWYRQDPGQGLRLIYYSQIVNDFQKGDIAEGYSVSREKKESFPLTVTSAQKNPTAFYLCASSIWGNTEAFFGQGTRLTVV.

CDR3 region: CASSLASSGPTDTQYF. Written as DNA, the CDR3 is TGCGCCAGCAGCTTGGCGTCTAGCGGCCCCACAGATACGCAGTATTTT. The chain is built from TRBV5-1 and TRBJ2-3; the match to TRBD2 covers 7 bases. The V segment lost 0 bases and the J segment 2 bases; nucleotides outside the gene matches: 6. CDR1 is SGHRS and CDR2 is YFSETQ in the germline V gene. CDR3 length: 16 residues.

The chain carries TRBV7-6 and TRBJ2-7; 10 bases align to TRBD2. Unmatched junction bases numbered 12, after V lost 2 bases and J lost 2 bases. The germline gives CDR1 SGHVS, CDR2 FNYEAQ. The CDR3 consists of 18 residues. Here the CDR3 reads CASSLTPPVSGRTYEQYF. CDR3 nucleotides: TGTGCCAGCAGCTTAACCCCCCCTGTTAGCGGGAGGACCTACGAGCAGTACTTC.

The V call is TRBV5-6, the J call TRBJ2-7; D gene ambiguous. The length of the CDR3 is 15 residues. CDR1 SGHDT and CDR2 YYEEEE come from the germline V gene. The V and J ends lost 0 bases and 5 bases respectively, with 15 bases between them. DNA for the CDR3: TGTGCCAGCAGCTTGGAAGACCAAGTTCTTCACGAGCAGTACTTC. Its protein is CASSLEDQVLHEQYF.

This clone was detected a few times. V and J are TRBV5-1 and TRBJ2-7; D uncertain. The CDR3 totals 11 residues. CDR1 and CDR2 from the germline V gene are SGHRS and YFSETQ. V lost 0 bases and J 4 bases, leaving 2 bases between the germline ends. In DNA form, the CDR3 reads TGCGCCAGCAGCTTGGGGTACGAGCAGTACTTC. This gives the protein CASSLGYEQYF.

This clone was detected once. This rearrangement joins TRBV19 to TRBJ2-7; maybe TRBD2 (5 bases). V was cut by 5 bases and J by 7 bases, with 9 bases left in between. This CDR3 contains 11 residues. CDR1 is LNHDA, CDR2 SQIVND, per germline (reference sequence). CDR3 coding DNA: TGTGCCAGTAGTCTACCGGGGGAGCAGTACTTC. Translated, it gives CASSLPGEQYF.

The CDR3 here is CASAGETYEQYF. CDR3 nucleotides: TGTGCCAGCGCCGGGGAAACCTACGAGCAGTACTTC. The chain is built from TRBV27 and TRBJ2-7; tentatively, D is TRBD2 (5 bases). The CDR3 runs 12 residues. Germline V gene data show CDR1 as MNHEY and CDR2 as SMNVEV (reference sequence). Deletions cut 8 bases from V and 2 bases from J, with 10 bases between.

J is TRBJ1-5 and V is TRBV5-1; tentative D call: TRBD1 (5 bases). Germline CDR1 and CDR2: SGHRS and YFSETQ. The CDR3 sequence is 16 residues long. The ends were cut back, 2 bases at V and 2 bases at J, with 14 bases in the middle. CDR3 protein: CASSLEGAVGNQPQHF. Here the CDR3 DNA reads TGCGCCAGCAGCTTAGAAGGGGCAGTTGGCAATCAGCCCCAGCATTTT.

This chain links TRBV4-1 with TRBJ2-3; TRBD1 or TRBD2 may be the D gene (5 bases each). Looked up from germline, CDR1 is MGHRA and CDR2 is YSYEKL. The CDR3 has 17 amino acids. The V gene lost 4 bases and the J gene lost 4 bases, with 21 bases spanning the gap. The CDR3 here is CASSPRDGIRGPDTQYF. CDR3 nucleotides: TGCGCCAGCAGCCCCAGGGACGGGATCCGAGGACCAGATACGCAGTATTTT.

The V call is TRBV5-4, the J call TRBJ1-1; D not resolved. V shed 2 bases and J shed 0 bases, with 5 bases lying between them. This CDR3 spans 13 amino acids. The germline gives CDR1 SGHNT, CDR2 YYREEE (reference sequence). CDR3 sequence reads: CASSLGVNTEAFF. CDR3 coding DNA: TGTGCCAGCAGCTTAGGAGTGAACACTGAAGCTTTCTTT.

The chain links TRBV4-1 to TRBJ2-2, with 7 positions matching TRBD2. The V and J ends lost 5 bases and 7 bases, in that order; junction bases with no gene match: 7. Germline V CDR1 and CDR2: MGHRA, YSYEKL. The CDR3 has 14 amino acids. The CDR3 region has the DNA TGCGCCAGCAGCTTTGGGCTAGCGGTCGGGGAGCTGTTTTTT. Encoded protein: CASSFGLAVGELFF.

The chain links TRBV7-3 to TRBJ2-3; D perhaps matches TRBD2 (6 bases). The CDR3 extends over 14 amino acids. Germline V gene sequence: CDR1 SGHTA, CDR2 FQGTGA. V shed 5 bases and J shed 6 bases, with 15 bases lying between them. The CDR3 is CASSDPGLGDTQYF. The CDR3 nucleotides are TGTGCCAGCAGCGACCCGGGACTCGGGGATACGCAGTATTTT.

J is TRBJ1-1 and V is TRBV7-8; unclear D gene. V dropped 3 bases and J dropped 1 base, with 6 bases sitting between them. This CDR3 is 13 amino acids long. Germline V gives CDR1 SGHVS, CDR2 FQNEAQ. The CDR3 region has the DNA TGTGCCAGCAGCTTGGAACGGAACACTGAAGCTTTCTTT. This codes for CASSLERNTEAFF. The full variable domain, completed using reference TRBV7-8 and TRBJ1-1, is GAGVSQSPRYKVAKRGQDVALRCDPISGHVSLFWYQQALGQGPEFLTYFQNEAQLDKSGLPSDRFFAERPEGSVSTLKIQRTQQEDSAVYLCASSLERNTEAFFGQGTRLTVV.